This TCR beta chain was identified during a study of cytomegalovirus exposure and HLA in healthy donors. Study-wide findings and caveats: Overall, approximately 150 TCR beta chains were annotated as cytomegalovirus-associated. A prior analysis recorded that most TCR beta V segments were productive about 87% or about 30% of the time.

In the PCR, 60 Vbeta and 13 Jbeta primers were used. Method: immunoSEQ multiplex PCR; TCRdb's copy keeps in-frame clones and lacks some. Altogether 180,000 or so clones are present, around nine tenths being singletons, with the ten largest covering approximately 0.31%. In the case of this clone: What it recognizes is unknown.

Material: PBMCs. This TCR came from a woman aged 25 to 45 in good health and CMV-seronegative.

The CDR3 coding sequence is TGTGCCAGCAGCTTGTATAGGAACAGGGGCTCGTTCTACGAGCAGTACTTC. This translates into CASSLYRNRGSFYEQYF. J is TRBJ2-7 and V is TRBV5-8; 7 nucleotides match TRBD1. The CDR3 sequence is 17 residues long. Trimming cost V 1 base and J 3 bases; bases outside gene matches: 13. Germline V gives CDR1 SGHTS, CDR2 YDEGEE.